Presented here are 27 T cell receptor beta chains from one specimen sequenced in a study of T cells after yellow fever vaccination. TCRdb independently ran MiXCR on the 5' RACE reads; one entry per CDR3 protein. The data show 300,000 to 400,000 distinct CDR3 sequences, approximately 12% seen once. The sample consisted of CD4+ T cells sorted from PBMCs, taken 15 days after the yellow fever booster vaccination. The receptor set was obtained from a man younger than 30 who received the YFV17D yellow fever vaccine.

The chain is built from TRBV9 and TRBJ2-5; 7 bases match TRBD2. J lost 7 bases, V lost 0 bases, and 0 bases had no gene match. From germline, CDR1 is SGDLS and CDR2 YYNGEE. The CDR3 loop spans 12 amino acids. In DNA form, the CDR3 reads TGTGCCAGCAGCGTAGGGGAGGGGACCCAGTACTTC. It yields the protein CASSVGEGTQYF. Using reference TRBV9 and TRBJ2-5 for the parts outside the CDR3, the full variable domain is DSGVTQTPKHLITATGQRVTLRCSPRSGDLSVYWYQQSLDQGLQFLIQYYNGEERAKGNILERFSAQQFPDLHSELNLSSLELGDSALYFCASSVGEGTQYFGPGTRLLVL.

This clonotype has a handful of counts. This chain joins TRBV6-5 and TRBJ2-3; 7 positions match TRBD2. CDR1 and CDR2 from the germline V gene are MNHEY and SVGAGI. CDR3 size: 13 residues. After removal of 8 bases from V and 6 bases from J, the junction contained 8 bases not matched to a gene. The CDR3 region has the DNA TGTGCCAGCGGGGACTATAAAAGCGATACGCAGTATTTT. Translation: CASGDYKSDTQYF.

This chain joins TRBV7-9 and TRBJ1-1; the D gene is possibly TRBD1 (6 bases). Germline V gives CDR1 SEHNR, CDR2 FQNEAQ (reference sequence). This CDR3 region has 15 residues. The V gene lost 3 bases and the J gene lost 4 bases, with 15 bases spanning the gap. The CDR3 coding sequence is TGTGCCAGCAGCTTCGAAAACAGGGTCGGCACTGAAGCTTTCTTT. Translated, it gives CASSFENRVGTEAFF.

This clonotype was seen a few times. The chain carries TRBV3-1 and TRBJ2-7, with 11 bases that match TRBD1. The germline CDR1 and CDR2 sequences are LGHDT and YNNKEL (reference sequence). This CDR3 has 15 residues. V shed 1 base, J shed 3 bases, and the junction held 2 bases outside the gene matches. The CDR3 spells CASSQVGQGDYEQYF. CDR3 coding DNA: TGTGCCAGCAGCCAAGTGGGACAGGGGGACTACGAGCAGTACTTC.

The rearrangement joins TRBV21-1 to TRBJ2-7; the table's D gene call, TRBD1, was not cross checked with the DNA. TRBV21-1 is labeled a pseudogene. The CDR3 has 12 residues. CDR3 sequence: CASTNGQAEQYV. In DNA form, the CDR3 reads TGTGCCAGCACCAATGGACAGGCGGAGCAGTACGTC.

A word on this clonotype: The junction does not match germline at one end; this may be a read error. The chain is built from TRBV29-1 and TRBJ1-2; D gene ambiguous. Germline CDR1 is SQVTM and CDR2 is ANQGSEA. The CDR3 covers 13 residues. In DNA, the CDR3 is TGCAGCGTTGAAGAGCAACAGAACTATGGCTACTCCTTC. Amino acids: CSVEEQQNYGYSF.

This clonotype has a count of ten or more. This chain connects TRBV7-6 to TRBJ2-7, with D perhaps TRBD1 (5 bases). The V and J ends lost 0 bases and 6 bases respectively, with 6 bases between them. This CDR3 spans 12 amino acids. Per germline, CDR1 SGHVS and CDR2 FNYEAQ. The CDR3: CASSLAGVEQYF. The CDR3 bases are TGTGCCAGCAGCTTAGCAGGGGTCGAGCAGTACTTC.

CDR3 nucleotides: TGTGCCAGCAGTTTACAGGGACTTAATGACGAGCAGTACTTC. It translates to CASSLQGLNDEQYF. The chain couples TRBV12-3 or TRBV12-4 to TRBJ2-7; D possibly corresponds to TRBD2 (6 bases). The CDR3 contains 14 residues. Trimming cost V 2 bases and J 5 bases, with 13 bases left between them.

In this sample, this clonotype turned up a few times. The chain couples TRBV18 to TRBJ2-7, with D possibly being TRBD2 (6 bases). Per the germline V gene, CDR1 is KGHSH and CDR2 is LQKENI. The CDR3 extends over 14 amino acids. V lost 4 bases and J 1 base, leaving 11 bases between the germline ends. The CDR3 protein is CASSRGEGSYEQYF. CDR3 DNA: TGTGCCAGCTCACGGGGGGAAGGGTCCTACGAGCAGTACTTC.

The chain uses TRBV4-1 and TRBJ2-3, with TRBD1 identical over 9 bases. The germline gives CDR1 MGHRA, CDR2 YSYEKL. After removal of 4 bases from V and 0 bases from J, the junction contained 11 bases not matched to a gene. This CDR3 contains 18 residues. CDR3 region: CASSRKEGTGISTDTQYF. The CDR3 nucleotides are TGCGCCAGCAGCCGAAAGGAGGGGACAGGGATCAGCACAGATACGCAGTATTTT.

The rearrangement links TRBV12-3 or TRBV12-4 to TRBJ1-1; D unclear. The CDR3 length is 13 residues. V shed 7 bases and J shed 4 bases, with 13 bases lying between them. The CDR3 bases are TGTGCCAGCACATCTCCGGGTGGCACTGAAGCTTTCTTT. Amino acids: CASTSPGGTEAFF.

This clonotype was counted between two and nine times. This chain links TRBV27 with TRBJ2-2; no firm D call. Germline CDR1 MNHEY, CDR2 SMNVEV (reference sequence). The CDR3 is 15 amino acids. V shed 3 bases and J shed 1 base, with 9 bases lying between them. In DNA, the CDR3 is TGTGCCAGCAGTTTTCTACAGAAGAACACCGGGGAGCTGTTTTTT. Its protein product is CASSFLQKNTGELFF.

This clonotype appeared a few times. V is TRBV4-3 and J is TRBJ2-2; D is possibly TRBD2 (5 bases). The CDR3 is 14 amino acids. Germline V lookup: CDR1 LGHNA, CDR2 YSLEER. V dropped 0 bases and J dropped 6 bases, with 8 bases sitting between them. The chain's CDR3 is CASSQDAGAGELFF. The DNA of the CDR3 is TGCGCCAGCAGCCAAGATGCCGGGGCCGGGGAGCTGTTTTTT.

This clonotype was counted at least ten times. V gene TRBV5-1 combines with J gene TRBJ2-4; 7 nucleotides match TRBD1. CDR1 is SGHRS and CDR2 is YFSETQ in the germline V gene. V lost 5 bases, J lost 8 bases, and 10 bases stayed unmatched. The CDR3 totals 14 residues. CDR3 in amino acids: CASRETGTVDIQYF. The CDR3 coding sequence is TGCGCCAGCAGAGAGACAGGGACCGTAGACATTCAGTACTTC.

This clonotype was found a few times. The V call is TRBV24-1, the J call TRBJ2-5; the D gene could be TRBD1 or TRBD2 (5 bases each). Trimming pared 3 bases from V and 1 base from J, leaving 11 bases between. The CDR3 loop spans 15 amino acids. CDR1 is KGHDR, CDR2 SFDVKD, per germline. The CDR3 loop is CATSDTGTTQETQYF. The CDR3 bases are TGTGCCACCAGTGATACTGGGACCACCCAAGAGACCCAGTACTTC.

The table lists this clonotype with a few counts. The chain couples TRBV29-1 to TRBJ1-4; 9 positions match TRBD1. The ends lost 6 bases at V and 6 bases at J; junction bases unmatched: 5. In germline, CDR1 is SQVTM, CDR2 ANQGSEA. This CDR3 contains 13 residues. Written as DNA, the CDR3 is TGCAGCGTGGGGGGACAGGGAGATGAAAAACTGTTTTTT. It yields the protein CSVGGQGDEKLFF.

CDR3 sequence (DNA): TGTGCCAGCAGCTCTGGGGCGGGGGGCGGCTCCTACGAGCAGTACGTC. It encodes CASSSGAGGGSYEQYV. This chain connects TRBV5-4 to TRBJ2-7; 8 bases align to TRBD2. Losses at the gene ends were 3 bases for V and 0 bases for J; bases not matched to a gene: 8. The germline CDR1 and CDR2 sequences are SGHNT and YYREEE (reference sequence). The CDR3 length is 16 residues.

This clonotype came up a few times. This chain uses TRBV29-1 with TRBJ2-5; D not certain. Germline assignment: CDR1 SQVTM and CDR2 ANQGSEA. Deletions cut 2 bases from V and 0 bases from J, with 7 bases between. The CDR3 spans 13 residues. The CDR3 sequence is CSVEKQHQETQYF. The CDR3 nucleotides are TGCAGCGTTGAAAAACAGCACCAAGAGACCCAGTACTTC.

For this clonotype: This sequence may be a read error, since a much larger clone differs from it by one base. The chain has TRBV20-1 and TRBJ2-3; 7 bases are a match to TRBD2. The germline V gene encodes CDR1 DFQATT and CDR2 SNEGSKA (reference sequence). This CDR3 region has 15 residues. The CDR3 spells CSANKPGTKTDTKYF. DNA of the CDR3: TGCAGTGCTAACAAACCCGGGACTAAGACAGATACGAAGTATTTT.

CDR3 region: CASSLGSANYGYTF. CDR3 in DNA: TGCGCCAGCAGCTTGGGCAGCGCCAACTATGGCTACACCTTC. The chain links TRBV5-1 to TRBJ1-2, with D unresolved. Trimming took off 0 bases at V and 2 bases at J, with 8 bases between the two ends. Germline V gene lookup returns CDR1 SGHRS and CDR2 YFSETQ. CDR3 length: 14 residues.

V gene TRBV5-1 combines with J gene TRBJ2-1, with D tentatively TRBD2 (6 bases). The V end lost 3 bases, the J end lost 0 bases, and 10 bases lay between the germline ends. The CDR3 totals 15 residues. Per the germline V gene, CDR1 is SGHRS and CDR2 is YFSETQ. The CDR3 DNA is TGCGCCAGCAGCTCGGGGGACCGCTCCTACAATGAGCAGTTCTTC. Protein: CASSSGDRSYNEQFF. The full variable domain, rest sourced from reference TRBV5-1 and TRBJ2-1, is KAGVTQTPRYLIKTRGQQVTLSCSPISGHRSVSWYQQTPGQGLQFLFEYFSETQRNKGNFPGRFSGRQFSNSRSEMNVSTLELGDSALYLCASSSGDRSYNEQFFGPGTRLTVL.

The J gene is TRBJ1-1, the V gene TRBV30; tentative D call: TRBD1 (5 bases). CDR1 is GTSNPN, CDR2 SVGIG, per germline (reference sequence). There are 14 residues in the CDR3. V lost 3 bases to trimming and J lost 3 bases, with 14 bases between them. The CDR3 protein is CAWSKGRGHTEAFF. Written as DNA, the CDR3 is TGTGCCTGGAGCAAAGGGAGGGGTCACACTGAAGCTTTCTTT.

There are a few counts of this clonotype. J is TRBJ2-5 and V is TRBV28, with 7 bases fitting TRBD1. With 0 bases clipped from V and 2 bases from J, the junction kept 0 bases outside the gene matches. The CDR3 is made up of 14 amino acids. Germline values: CDR1 MDHEN, CDR2 SYDVKM. This CDR3 is CASSLWGQQETQYF. The CDR3 region has the DNA TGTGCCAGCAGTTTATGGGGACAGCAAGAGACCCAGTACTTC. Drawing the rest from reference TRBV28 and TRBJ2-5, the complete variable domain is DVKVTQSSRYLVKRTGEKVFLECVQDMDHENMFWYRQDPGLGLRLIYFSYDVKMKEKGDIPEGYSVSREKKERFSLILESASTNQTSMYLCASSLWGQQETQYFGPGTRLLVL.

This clonotype occurred a few times. The chain recombines TRBV6-5 with TRBJ2-7, with TRBD2 identical over 13 bases. Germline lookup yields CDR1 MNHEY and CDR2 SVGAGI. The CDR3 is made up of 15 amino acids. V was clipped by 6 bases and J by 1 base; unmatched bases: 3. CDR3 nucleotide sequence: TGTGCCAGCAGAGGGACTAGCGGGGCATCCTACGAGCAGTACGTC. Its translation: CASRGTSGASYEQYV.

This clonotype has more than one count but fewer than ten. The chain combines TRBV5-1 with TRBJ2-3, with TRBD2 matching 10 bases. The CDR3 spans 15 residues. Germline V gene data show CDR1 as SGHRS and CDR2 as YFSETQ. V shed 5 bases, J shed 4 bases, and the junction held 7 bases outside the gene matches. The CDR3 nucleotides read TGCGCCAGCAGTACCGGGACTAGCGTTCCAGATACGCAGTATTTT. Its protein product is CASSTGTSVPDTQYF.

The chain couples TRBV18 to TRBJ2-7; 8 nucleotides line up with TRBD1. Germline CDR1 reads KGHSH; CDR2 reads LQKENI. The V and J ends lost 0 bases and 4 bases, in that order; junction bases with no gene match: 5. The CDR3 is made up of 15 amino acids. CDR3 in DNA: TGTGCCAGCTCACCACCGGGGACAGGAGTTTACGAGCAGTACTTC. This translates into CASSPPGTGVYEQYF. The entire variable domain, with the rest obtained from reference TRBV18 and TRBJ2-7, is as follows: NAGVMQNPRHLVRRRGQEARLRCSPMKGHSHVYWYRQLPEEGLKFMVYLQKENIIDESGMPKERFSAEFPKEGPSILRIQQVVRGDSAAYFCASSPPGTGVYEQYFGPGTRLTVT.

This clonotype was seen only a few times. This chain uses TRBV15 with TRBJ2-1; TRBD2 matches at 7 bases. CDR3 length: 17 amino acids. J was trimmed by 8 bases and V by 0 bases; bases with no gene match: 13. Germline lookup yields CDR1 LNHNV and CDR2 YYDKDF (reference sequence). CDR3 nucleotide sequence: TGTGCCACCAGCAGAGATGGGAGGGAAGGAGGTATCGATGAGCAGTTCTTC. Residues: CATSRDGREGGIDEQFF.